These T cell receptor beta chains were read from a single sample in a study of T-cell reconstitution after alpha-beta-depleted transplantation in children. TCRdb analysed the PCR reads with MiXCR anew, one entry per CDR3 protein. The sample yields 90,000 to 100,000 distinct CDR3 sequences, less than 25% seen once. Sample: PBMCs, taken before TCRalphabeta/CD19-depleted stem cell transplant. Receptor source: a boy between 2 and 15 years old with acute lymphoblastic leukemia, due to receive a stem cell transplant. Both conserved end residues are part of each CDR3. The D gene is left open where the match is weak.

D gene	V gene	CDR3 protein
.	TRBV5-1	CASSLGEDEQFF
.	TRBV11-1	CASSLAEGGGEQFF
.	TRBV5-5	CASSLGSSDYEQYF
.	TRBV28	CASSLSLQETQYF
.	TRBV29-1	CSVGTGRISSYEQYF
TRBD2	TRBV11-2	CASSRTYRTSGETDTQYF
TRBD2	TRBV6-2/TRBV6-3	CASSYGTSGIDEQFF
.	TRBV5-1	CASSLRTQGPYSEAFF
TRBD2	TRBV28	CASSESGGPGTGELFF
TRBD2	TRBV7-9	CASSLEASGRREQYF
.	TRBV6-2/TRBV6-3	CASSYHRLDLNTGELFF